This TCR beta chain was identified in a study of shared clonotypes between healthy human individuals. TCRdb keeps only in-frame clones here, not all; method: immunoSEQ multiplex PCR. Here the sample spans millions of clones, 85% to 95% being singletons. Worth noting for this clone: The antigen is unknown.

There are 15 residues in the CDR3. Germline V gene data show CDR1 as SGHNT and CDR2 as YYREEE (reference sequence). Trimming took 0 bases from V and 0 from J, leaving 10 bases between them. Naive CD8 cells were CD45RO-negative, positively selected for CCR7, excluding terminally differentiated effector memory CD45RA+ cells. There were no recent acute infections or vaccinations among the donors, who were healthy HIV-negative adults. Study-level findings and limits: Some naive CD4 clonotypes, around 5%, turned up in common across four donors.

The origin of this receptor is a man between 18 and 35 years old in good health. The specimen was naive CD8+ T cells sorted from blood. The chain recombines TRBV5-4 with TRBJ2-7; D might be TRBD1 or TRBD2, each matching 5 bases. CDR3 sequence (DNA): TGTGCCAGCAGCTTGGGGGGGTTGGGCTCCTACGAGCAGTACTTC. As protein: CASSLGGLGSYEQYF.